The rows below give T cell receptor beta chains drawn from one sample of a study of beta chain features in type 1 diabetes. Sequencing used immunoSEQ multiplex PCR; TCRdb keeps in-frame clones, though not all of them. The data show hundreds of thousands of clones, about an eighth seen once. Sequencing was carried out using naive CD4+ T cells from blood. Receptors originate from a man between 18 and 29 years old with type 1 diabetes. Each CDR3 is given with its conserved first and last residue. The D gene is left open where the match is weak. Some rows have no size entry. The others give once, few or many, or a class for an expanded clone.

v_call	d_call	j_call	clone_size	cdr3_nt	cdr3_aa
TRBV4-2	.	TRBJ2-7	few	TGTGCCAGCAGCCAAGAGGTTTCAGCCTACGAGCAGTACTTC	CASSQEVSAYEQYF
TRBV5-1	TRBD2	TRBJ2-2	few	TGCGCCAGCAGCTTGGCTAGCGGCACCGGGGAGCTGTTTTTT	CASSLASGTGELFF
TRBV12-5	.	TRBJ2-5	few	TGTGCTAGTGGTTACGGCGGGCCGCAAGAGACCCAGTACTTC	CASGYGGPQETQYF
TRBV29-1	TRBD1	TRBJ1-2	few	TGCAGCGTCGCCCGGACAGGGGCAGACTATGGCTACACCTTC	CSVARTGADYGYTF
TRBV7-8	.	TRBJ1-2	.	TGTGCCAGCAGTCTTGGGACCTCCTCCAACGGCTACACCTTC	CASSLGTSSNGYTF
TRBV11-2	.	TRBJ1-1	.	TGTGCCAGCAGCTTACAGACTCAGGGCACTGAAGCTTTCTTT	CASSLQTQGTEAFF
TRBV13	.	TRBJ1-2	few	TGTGCCAGCAGCTTAGGAGGGCAGCGCTATGGCTACACCTTC	CASSLGGQRYGYTF
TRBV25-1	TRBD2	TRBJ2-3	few	TGTGCCAGCAGTGCCGGCCGGACTAGCGGGGGGCGAGATACGCAGTATTTT	CASSAGRTSGGRDTQYF
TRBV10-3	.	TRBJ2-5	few	TGTGCCATCAGTGACGGTGGGAGTGAGCAGACCCAGTACTTC	CAISDGGSEQTQYF
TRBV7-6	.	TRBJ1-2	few	TGTGCCAGCAGCCCCCGGCCAGGGACAACTAACTATGGCTACACCTTC	CASSPRPGTTNYGYTF
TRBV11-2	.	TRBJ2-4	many	TGTGCCAGCAGCTTAGATCAAGCAGTCCTTCAGTACTTC	CASSLDQAVLQYF
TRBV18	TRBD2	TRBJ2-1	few	TGTGCCAGCTCACCAAAACTAGCGGGGCTGGATGAGCAGTTCTTC	CASSPKLAGLDEQFF
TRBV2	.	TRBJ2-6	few	TGTGCCGGGTCTCCGGCCGACTCTGGGGCCAACGTCCTGACTTTC	CAGSPADSGANVLTF
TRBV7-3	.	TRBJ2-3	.	TGTGCCAGCAGCTTGACTGGCACAGATACGCAGTATTTT	CASSLTGTDTQYF
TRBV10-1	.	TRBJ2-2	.	TGCGCCAGCAGACCATTGGAGGGAGGGGAGCTGTTTTTT	CASRPLEGGELFF
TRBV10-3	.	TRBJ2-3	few	TGTGCCATCAGTGATAGCGATGGCACAGATACGCAGTATTTT	CAISDSDGTDTQYF
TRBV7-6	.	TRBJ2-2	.	TGTGCCAGCAGGAGTTCCACCGGGGAGCTGTTTTTT	CASRSSTGELFF
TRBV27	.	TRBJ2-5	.	TGTGCCAGCAGTGGGGCAGAGCAACTCCAAGAGACCCAGTACTTC	CASSGAEQLQETQYF
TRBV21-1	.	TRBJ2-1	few	TGTGCCAGCAGCAGCCGGAAGCGATTCACAGGCAATGAGCAGTTCTTC	CASSSRKRFTGNEQFF
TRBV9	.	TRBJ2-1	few	TGTGCCAGCAGCGTGGACATCAGCTCCTACAATGAGCAGTTCTTC	CASSVDISSYNEQFF
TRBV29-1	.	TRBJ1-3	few	TGCAGCGTGCCAGTCGGAGGAAACACCATATATTTT	CSVPVGGNTIYF
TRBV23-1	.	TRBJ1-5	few	TGCGCCAGCCCCCAGTCGGGGAACCAGCCCCAGCATTTT	CASPQSGNQPQHF
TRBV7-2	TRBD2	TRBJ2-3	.	TGTGCCAGCAGCAGTAGCGGGGATACGCAGTATTTT	CASSSSGDTQYF
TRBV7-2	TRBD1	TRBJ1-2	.	TGTGCCAGCAGCCAGGGGGCTGGCTACACCTTC	CASSQGAGYTF
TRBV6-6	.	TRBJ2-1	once	TGTGCCAGCAGGGACAGAGTTAACAATGAGCAGTTCTTC	CASRDRVNNEQFF
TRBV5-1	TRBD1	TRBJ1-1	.	TGCGCCAGCAGCTTCCCGACAGGGTCGGGCACTGAAGCTTTCTTT	CASSFPTGSGTEAFF
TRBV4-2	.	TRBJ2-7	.	TGTGCCAGCAGCCAAGATTTACTCGGTGAGCAGTACTTC	CASSQDLLGEQYF
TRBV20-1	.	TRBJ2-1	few	TGCAGTGCTCCTGATAACAATGAGCAGTTCTTC	CSAPDNNEQFF
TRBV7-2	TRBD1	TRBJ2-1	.	TGTGCCAGCAGCTTCACGTCCGGGACAGGGTACAATGAGCAGTTCTTC	CASSFTSGTGYNEQFF
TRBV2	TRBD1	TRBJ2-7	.	TGTGCCAGCAGTGAACAGGGGGCCACCTACGAGCAGTACTTC	CASSEQGATYEQYF
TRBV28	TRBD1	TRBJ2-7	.	TGTGCCAGCAGTTCCCCCGGACAGGGAAGCTCCTACGAGCAGTACTTC	CASSSPGQGSSYEQYF
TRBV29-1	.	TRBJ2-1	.	TGCAGCGTTGAAGGTGACCCAAGGGGTACGAATGAGCAGTTCTTC	CSVEGDPRGTNEQFF
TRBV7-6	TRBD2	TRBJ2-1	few	TGTGCCAGCAGCTCCGCTAGCGGGAGTGGCTATGAGCAGTTCTTC	CASSSASGSGYEQFF
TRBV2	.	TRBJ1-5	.	TGTGCCAGCAGTCATCAGGACAGTGGCAATCAGCCCCAGCATTTT	CASSHQDSGNQPQHF
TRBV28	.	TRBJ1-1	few	TGTGCCAGCAGTTTGGTGGGTTTGAACACTGAAGCTTTCTTT	CASSLVGLNTEAFF
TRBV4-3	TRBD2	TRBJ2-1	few	TGCGCCAGCAGCCAGAGGACTGGACTAGGGGTCAATGAGCAGTTCTTC	CASSQRTGLGVNEQFF
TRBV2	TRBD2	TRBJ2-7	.	TGTGCCAGCAGTGAACTAGCGGGAGGTTCTGGCTACGAGCAGTACTTC	CASSELAGGSGYEQYF
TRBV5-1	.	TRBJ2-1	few	TGCGCCAGCAGCTTGGGGGACGCCAATGAGCAGTTCTTC	CASSLGDANEQFF
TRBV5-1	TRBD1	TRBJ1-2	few	TGCGCCAGCAGGAAGGACAGGTCTATCTATGGCTACACCTTC	CASRKDRSIYGYTF
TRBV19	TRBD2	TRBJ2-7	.	TGTGCCAGTAGTGAGCGGACTAGCGGGGGGACACACTACGAGCAGTACTTC	CASSERTSGGTHYEQYF
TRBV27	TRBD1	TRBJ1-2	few	TGTGCCAGCAGTTCGGGACAGATCTATGGCTACACCTTC	CASSSGQIYGYTF
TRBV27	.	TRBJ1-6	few	TGTGCCAGCAGTGTGCTTAATTCACCCCTCCACTTT	CASSVLNSPLHF
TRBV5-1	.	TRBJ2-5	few	TGCGCCAGCAGCCACCGGGACACCCAAGAGACCCAGTACTTC	CASSHRDTQETQYF
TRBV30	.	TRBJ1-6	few	TGTGCCTGGACAGGGTCGGGGTCGAGCCTCCACTTT	CAWTGSGSSLHF
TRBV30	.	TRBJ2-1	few	TGTGCCTCCGGGGGCCCTAGGCTCAATGAGCAGTTCTTC	CASGGPRLNEQFF
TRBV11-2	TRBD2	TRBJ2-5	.	TGTGCCAGCAGCTTAGGGACTAGCGGGGGGGAGAAAGAGACCCAGTACTTC	CASSLGTSGGEKETQYF
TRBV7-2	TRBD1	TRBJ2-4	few	TGTGCCAGCAGCTTACCCTACGGACAGGGCAAAAACATTCAGTACTTC	CASSLPYGQGKNIQYF
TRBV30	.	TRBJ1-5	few	TGTGCCTGGAGTGACTCCAATCAGCCCCAGCATTTT	CAWSDSNQPQHF
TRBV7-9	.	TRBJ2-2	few	TGTGCCAGCAGCCTCGGACGCGGGGAGCTGTTTTTT	CASSLGRGELFF